What follows is one T cell receptor (beta chain) and its context. What it binds is not known. The sample comes from a study of cytomegalovirus exposure and HLA in healthy donors. Findings of the study overall: A classifier reportedly called cytomegalovirus status with high sensitivity and specificity. TCR beta chain V- and J-gene trimming was linked, in a later analysis, to a missense variant in DCLRE1C. Later, TCR association rates were found to vary by HLA locus, highest for DRB1 and lowest for HLA-C. A later analysis reportedly identified an Asian-associated ancestry cluster as carrying fewer N-insertions than the 666-donor mean.

The CDR3 is 16 residues long. J gave up 7 bases and V 5 bases, and 13 bases lay outside the gene matches. Germline V CDR1 and CDR2: SGHVS, FQNEAQ. 13 Jbeta primers and 60 Vbeta primers were used for the PCR. This table comes from immunoSEQ multiplex PCR, and its TCRdb copy is limited to in-frame clones, with some not included. This sample has hundreds of thousands of clones, with 76% found just once. Sequences were obtained from PBMCs. The chain employs TRBV7-8 and TRBJ1-4; 7 nucleotides align to TRBD1. This TCR came from a man aged 18 to 30 in good health and CMV-seronegative. This CDR3 is CASSVSTGARGEKLFF. CDR3 nucleotide sequence: TGTGCCAGCAGCGTATCTACAGGGGCTCGTGGTGAAAAACTGTTTTTT. The variable domain in full, with the rest retrieved from reference TRBV7-8 and TRBJ1-4, is GAGVSQSPRYKVAKRGQDVALRCDPISGHVSLFWYQQALGQGPEFLTYFQNEAQLDKSGLPSDRFFAERPEGSVSTLKIQRTQQEDSAVYLCASSVSTGARGEKLFFGSGTQLSVL.